This entry lists 22 T cell receptor beta chains sequenced from one sample in a study of control samples from healthy donors and cancer patients. Using immunoSEQ multiplex PCR, the repertoire was profiled, and TCRdb retains in-frame clones only, with some absent. The table records tens of thousands of clones, 88% of them present only once. Sequenced input: blood. These receptors came from a man aged 50 or older in good health.

The chain recombines TRBV19 with TRBJ2-1; 10 bases agree with TRBD2. This CDR3 has 15 residues. The germline V gene encodes CDR1 LNHDA and CDR2 SQIVND (reference sequence). Trimming cost V 5 bases and J 4 bases; bases outside gene matches: 5. CDR3 region: CASSLAGGLYNEQFF. The CDR3 DNA follows: TGTGCCAGTAGTTTAGCGGGAGGCCTTTACAATGAGCAGTTCTTC.

The genes are TRBV6-1 and TRBJ2-1; 12 nucleotides line up with TRBD2. V gave up 4 bases and J gave up 6 bases; unmatched junction bases: 7. This CDR3 region has 16 residues. Germline values: CDR1 MNHNS, CDR2 SASEGT. The CDR3 DNA follows: TGTGCCAGCAGTGGCACGACTAGCGGGAGACTCAATGAGCAGTTCTTC. Protein sequence: CASSGTTSGRLNEQFF.

The V and J genes are TRBV27 and TRBJ2-2, with 16 bases matching TRBD2. Germline trimming cut 6 bases from V and 7 bases from J; bases unmatched to any gene: 20. In germline, CDR1 is MNHEY, CDR2 SMNVEV (reference sequence). The CDR3 consists of 21 residues. The CDR3 coding sequence is TGTGCCAGCAGAAGATTAGTCCCGGGACTAGCGGGAGGGCCAGTGGGCGGGGAGCTGTTTTTT. Amino acids: CASRRLVPGLAGGPVGGELFF.

This chain connects TRBV7-9 to TRBJ2-5, with TRBD2 identical over 11 bases. The CDR3 has 17 amino acids. The junction had 8 bases not matched to a gene; V was cut back by 1 base and J by 4 bases. Germline V lookup: CDR1 SEHNR, CDR2 FQNEAQ (reference sequence). CDR3 nucleotide sequence: TGTGCCAGCAGCTTAGGTCTAGCGGGAGGCGGTTTAGAGACCCAGTACTTC. This encodes CASSLGLAGGGLETQYF. The complete variable domain, with remaining parts taken from reference TRBV7-9 and TRBJ2-5, reads DTGVSQNPRHKITKRGQNVTFRCDPISEHNRLYWYRQTLGQGPEFLTYFQNEAQLEKSRLLSDRFSAERPKGSFSTLEIQRTEQGDSAMYLCASSLGLAGGGLETQYFGPGTRLLVL.

CDR3 in amino acids: CASSGQGLYEQYF. The CDR3 nucleotides are TGCGCCAGCAGTGGACAGGGTCTATACGAGCAGTACTTC. The V call is TRBV10-2, the J call TRBJ2-7; 7 positions match TRBD1. CDR1 and CDR2 (germline): WSHSY, SAAADI. The junction had 4 bases not matched to a gene; V was cut back by 4 bases and J by 4 bases. The CDR3 sequence is 13 residues long.

The chain employs TRBV14 and TRBJ1-4; TRBD1 is a possible D gene (6 bases). V gave up 4 bases and J gave up 5 bases, with 11 bases separating them. This CDR3 region has 14 residues. The germline V gene encodes CDR1 SGHDN and CDR2 FVKESK. The CDR3, as DNA: TGTGCCAGCAGCCGACAGGCACGGAATGAAAAACTGTTTTTT. This translates into CASSRQARNEKLFF.

This clone was counted only a few times. The V gene is TRBV27, the J gene TRBJ1-6; weak D call: TRBD1 (5 bases). Trimming pared 3 bases from V and 8 bases from J, leaving 8 bases between. CDR1 MNHEY and CDR2 SMNVEV come from the germline V gene (reference sequence). This CDR3 is built from 13 residues. The CDR3: CASSFTGDSPLHF. The CDR3 DNA reads TGTGCCAGCAGTTTCACAGGAGATTCACCCCTCCACTTT.

The chain recombines TRBV7-9 with TRBJ2-2; D is uncertain. Germline CDR1 reads SEHNR; CDR2 reads FQNEAQ (reference sequence). This CDR3 has 15 amino acids. V was trimmed by 2 bases and J by 5 bases, leaving 12 bases between them. The CDR3 spells CASSLSPGLTGELFF. CDR3 DNA: TGTGCCAGCAGCTTAAGTCCCGGGTTGACCGGGGAGCTGTTTTTT.

The rearrangement joins TRBV19 to TRBJ2-2; a weak D match, TRBD1 (6 bases). The CDR3 spans 16 residues. Germline CDR1 reads LNHDA; CDR2 reads SQIVND (reference sequence). With 2 bases removed from V and 4 bases from J, the gap between germline ends came to 14 bases. For the CDR3, the DNA is TGTGCCAGTAGTATAAGGCGGACAGAGAGCACCGGGGAGCTGTTTTTT. It encodes CASSIRRTESTGELFF.

This chain connects TRBV7-2 to TRBJ2-3, with 7 positions matching TRBD1. This CDR3 region has 16 residues. From germline, CDR1 is SGHTA and CDR2 FQGNSA. The ends lost 2 bases at V and 6 bases at J; junction bases unmatched: 11. The CDR3 here is CASSLRGLRDSDTQYF. In nucleotides, the CDR3 is TGTGCCAGCAGCTTAAGGGGGCTCAGGGATTCGGATACGCAGTATTTT.

The rearrangement links TRBV4-1 to TRBJ1-4; D gene unclear. The germline V gene has CDR1 MGHRA and CDR2 YSYEKL. Trimming took 0 bases from V and 4 from J, leaving 9 bases between them. This CDR3 comprises 15 residues. The CDR3 here is CASSQDIGGNEKLFF. Here the CDR3 DNA reads TGCGCCAGCAGCCAAGATATAGGAGGTAATGAAAAACTGTTTTTT.

The chain joins TRBV5-6 to TRBJ1-3; tentative D call: TRBD1 (6 bases). Germline lookup yields CDR1 SGHDT and CDR2 YYEEEE. V lost 0 bases to trimming and J lost 2 bases, with 6 bases between them. The CDR3 loop spans 14 amino acids. The CDR3 loop reads CASSLGQAGNTIYF. The CDR3 bases are TGTGCCAGCAGCTTGGGACAGGCTGGAAACACCATATATTTT.

V is TRBV9 and J is TRBJ2-7; D is ambiguous. The germline V and J ends were trimmed by 0 bases and 1 base, with 11 bases remaining between them. CDR1 SGDLS and CDR2 YYNGEE come from the germline V gene. This CDR3 comprises 15 residues. CDR3 amino acids: CASSVGHLGSYEQYF. In DNA form, the CDR3 reads TGTGCCAGCAGCGTAGGACACCTGGGGTCCTACGAGCAGTACTTC.

V usage is TRBV6-5 and J usage is TRBJ1-4, with D unresolved. Germline assignment: CDR1 MNHEY and CDR2 SVGAGI. This CDR3 is 16 amino acids long. Trimming cost V 2 bases and J 7 bases, with 17 bases left between them. The CDR3 region is CASSYRMEKLGEKLFF. CDR3 nucleotide sequence: TGTGCCAGCAGTTACAGGATGGAAAAATTGGGTGAAAAACTGTTTTTT.

V and J are TRBV6-5 and TRBJ1-1, with D perhaps matching TRBD1 (6 bases). The CDR3 covers 14 residues. Trimming cost V 1 base and J 4 bases, with 10 bases left between them. Germline V CDR1 and CDR2: MNHEY, SVGAGI. CDR3 nucleotides: TGTGCCAGCAGTTACTACAGGGTGGCCACTGAAGCTTTCTTT. Translating gives CASSYYRVATEAFF.

The CDR3 protein is CASSLQGANTEAFF. The CDR3 DNA is TGTGCCAGCAGCTTACAGGGCGCCAACACTGAAGCTTTCTTT. The V and J genes are TRBV7-2 and TRBJ1-1; possibly TRBD1 for D (5 bases). This CDR3 comprises 14 residues. The germline V gene has CDR1 SGHTA and CDR2 FQGNSA. Trimming removed 2 bases from V and 2 bases from J, with 9 bases in between.

V usage is TRBV28 and J usage is TRBJ2-5; 8 nucleotides line up with TRBD1. Trimming took 7 bases from V and 2 from J; bases not matched to a gene: 6. There are 14 residues in the CDR3. The V gene's germline CDR1 is MDHEN and CDR2 SYDVKM. For the CDR3, the DNA is TGTGCCAGCAAATCAGGGGGCCCACAAGAGACCCAGTACTTC. Its translation is CASKSGGPQETQYF.

This chain joins TRBV7-6 and TRBJ2-1; 7 bases line up with TRBD2. V trimming: 2 bases; J trimming: 8 bases; junction bases outside the gene matches: 9. This CDR3 spans 15 amino acids. The germline CDR1 and CDR2 sequences are SGHVS and FNYEAQ. CDR3 sequence reads: CASSLSREWIDEQFF. CDR3 sequence (DNA): TGTGCCAGCAGCTTATCGCGGGAGTGGATCGATGAGCAGTTCTTC.

V gene TRBV24-1 combines with J gene TRBJ2-3; 8 bases are shared with TRBD2. V dropped 4 bases and J dropped 0; count of bases not matched to a gene: 5. The V gene's germline CDR1 is KGHDR and CDR2 SFDVKD. CDR3 length: 16 residues. The CDR3 here is CATSDTPSGSTDTQYF. The CDR3 DNA reads TGTGCCACCAGTGACACGCCTAGCGGGAGCACAGATACGCAGTATTTT.

The chain combines TRBV19 with TRBJ1-3; D may be TRBD1 (6 bases). CDR3 length equals 13 residues. Germline V gene sequence: CDR1 LNHDA, CDR2 SQIVND (reference sequence). Trimming left V 10 bases short and J 7 bases short, with 17 bases between. This CDR3 is CATQQGLTNTIYF. In nucleotides, the CDR3 is TGTGCCACCCAACAGGGCCTGACGAACACCATATATTTT.

This chain connects TRBV19 to TRBJ1-4; no clear D. This CDR3 is 14 amino acids long. Trimming took off 5 bases at V and 8 bases at J, with 15 bases between the two ends. CDR1 is LNHDA and CDR2 is SQIVND in the germline V gene (reference sequence). CDR3 nucleotides: TGTGCCAGTAGTGGTTTCGATCCCGAGGAAAAACTGTTTTTT. Amino acids: CASSGFDPEEKLFF.

The rearrangement links TRBV5-1 to TRBJ2-1; 10 bases are a match to TRBD2. The CDR3 is 15 amino acids. With 1 base clipped from V and 7 bases from J, the junction kept 5 bases outside the gene matches. Germline V CDR1 and CDR2: SGHRS, YFSETQ. The CDR3 here is CASSLLAGAFNEQFF. CDR3 nucleotide sequence: TGCGCCAGCAGCTTGCTAGCGGGAGCGTTTAATGAGCAGTTCTTC. The full variable domain, in which reference TRBV5-1 and TRBJ2-1 provide the parts outside the CDR3, is KAGVTQTPRYLIKTRGQQVTLSCSPISGHRSVSWYQQTPGQGLQFLFEYFSETQRNKGNFPGRFSGRQFSNSRSEMNVSTLELGDSALYLCASSLLAGAFNEQFFGPGTRLTVL.